This TCR beta chain was recorded in a study of blood T cells in healthy people across ages. Study-level information: Template switching captured about one barcoded beta molecule per two T cells. General study points: More naive CD4+ cells and higher diversity were found in long-lived than in aged donors.

With regard to this clonotype: Antigen: not known.

A second PCR, run for about 7 to 11 cycles, used a sample-barcoded 5' primer plus a J-beta primer mix. TCRdb analysed the 5' RACE reads with MiXCR anew, one entry per CDR3 protein. The table lists about 780,000 distinct CDR3 sequences, approximately 59% of them singletons. Every participating donor contributed 8 to 10 milliliters of peripheral blood through a draw. Isolation recovered at least 6.5 million PBMCs from every sample. CDR1 and CDR2 (germline): SQVTM, ANQGSEA. Trimming took 4 bases from V and 5 from J, leaving 15 bases between them. This CDR3 has 15 amino acids. The chain recombines TRBV29-1 with TRBJ1-6; D gene uncertain. Sequencing was carried out using blood. This TCR came from a man aged 25-45 years in good health. CDR3 sequence: CSVGSGRRNNSPLHF. The CDR3 DNA follows: TGCAGCGTTGGGAGCGGGAGGCGGAATAATTCACCCCTCCACTTT.